This TCR beta chain originates from a study of blood T cell repertoires in COVID-19. Whole-study context: Donors in the United States, Italy and Spain gave samples during acute or convalescent COVID-19.

Germline V gene data show CDR1 as SGHNT and CDR2 as YYREEE (reference sequence). Trimming took off 3 bases at V and 3 bases at J, with 15 bases between the two ends. The CDR3 has 15 amino acids. Original methodology: Cell counts per sample came from amplifying reference gene primers. This table comes from immunoSEQ multiplex PCR, and its TCRdb copy is limited to in-frame clones, with some not included. V and J calls and clone size are given by that table; D and trimming were obtained from the DNA. In the table there are 150,000 to 200,000 clones, 80% of which are singletons. The chain combines TRBV5-4 with TRBJ1-2; perhaps TRBD1 as D (5 bases). The sample comprised peripheral blood. The sequence was obtained from a man aged 65 to 85 with active or convalescent COVID-19. In DNA, the CDR3 is TGTGCCAGCAGCTCCACCTTCCAGGGTTACTATGGCTACACCTTC. Its translation: CASSSTFQGYYGYTF.